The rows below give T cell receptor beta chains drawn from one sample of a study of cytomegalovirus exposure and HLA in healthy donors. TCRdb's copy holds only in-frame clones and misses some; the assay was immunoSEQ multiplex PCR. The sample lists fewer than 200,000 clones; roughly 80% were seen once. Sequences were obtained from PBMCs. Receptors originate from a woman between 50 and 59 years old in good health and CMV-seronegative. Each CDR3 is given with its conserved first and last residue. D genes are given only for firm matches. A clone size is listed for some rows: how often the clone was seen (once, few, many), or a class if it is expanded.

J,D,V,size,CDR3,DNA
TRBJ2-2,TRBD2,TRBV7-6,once,CASSSPRLAGERTGELFF,TGTGCCAGCAGCTCCCCCAGGCTAGCGGGAGAGCGGACCGGGGAGCTGTTTTTT
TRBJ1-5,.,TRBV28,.,CASRFEAQGHQPQHF,TGTGCCAGCAGGTTTGAGGCACAGGGCCATCAGCCCCAGCATTTT
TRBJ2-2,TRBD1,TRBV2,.,CASSRQGLDGELFF,TGTGCCAGCAGTCGACAGGGCTTGGACGGGGAGCTGTTTTTT
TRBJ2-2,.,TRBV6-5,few,CASSYTGPVTGELFF,TGTGCCAGCAGTTACACAGGTCCGGTCACCGGGGAGCTGTTTTTT
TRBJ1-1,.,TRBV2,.,CASSGGRRPTEAFF,TGTGCCAGCAGTGGCGGGAGACGCCCGACTGAAGCTTTCTTT
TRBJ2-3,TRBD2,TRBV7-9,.,CANRGTSDTDTQYF,TGTGCCAACCGCGGGACTAGCGACACAGATACGCAGTATTTT
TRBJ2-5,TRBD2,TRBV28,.,CASRTSGKETQYF,TGTGCCAGCAGGACTAGCGGTAAAGAGACCCAGTACTTC
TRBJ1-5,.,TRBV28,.,CASSQEQGSGQPQHF,TGTGCCAGCAGCCAGGAACAGGGTAGTGGGCAGCCCCAGCATTTT
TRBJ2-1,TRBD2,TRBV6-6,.,CASRLLAGVDNEQFF,TGTGCCAGCAGACTGCTAGCGGGGGTAGACAATGAGCAGTTCTTC
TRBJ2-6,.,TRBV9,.,CASTPRGDYSGANVLTF,TGTGCCAGCACCCCCCGAGGCGACTACTCTGGGGCCAACGTCCTGACTTTC
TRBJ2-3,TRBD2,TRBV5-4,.,CASSLGPAGGTDTQYF,TGTGCCAGCAGCTTGGGCCCAGCGGGGGGTACAGATACGCAGTATTTT
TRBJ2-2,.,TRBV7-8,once,CAGSYLTGELFF,TGTGCCGGCAGCTATCTTACCGGGGAGCTGTTTTTT
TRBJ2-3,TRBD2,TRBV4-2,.,CASSHKRGAGDTQYF,TGTGCCAGCAGCCACAAGCGGGGGGCGGGAGATACGCAGTATTTT
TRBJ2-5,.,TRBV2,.,CASSDTYQETQYF,TGTGCCAGCAGCGACACCTACCAAGAGACCCAGTACTTC
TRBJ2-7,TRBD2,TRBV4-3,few,CASSTPGTRHREQYF,TGCGCCAGCAGCACACCCGGGACTAGACACCGCGAGCAGTACTTC
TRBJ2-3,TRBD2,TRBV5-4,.,CASSLGGGSGSDTQYF,TGTGCCAGCAGCTTGGGGGGGGGCAGCGGGAGCGATACGCAGTATTTT
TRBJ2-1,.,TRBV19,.,CASSKVRRDEQFF,TGTGCCAGTAGTAAAGTCCGACGGGATGAGCAGTTCTTC
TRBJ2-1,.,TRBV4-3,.,CASSRNQIAVNEQFF,TGCGCCAGCAGCCGCAATCAGATAGCGGTTAATGAGCAGTTCTTC
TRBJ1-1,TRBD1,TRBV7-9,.,CASSLYEGANTEAFF,TGTGCCAGCAGCTTATACGAGGGGGCGAACACTGAAGCTTTCTTT
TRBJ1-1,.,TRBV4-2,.,CASSQVAAVNTEAFF,TGTGCCAGCAGCCAGGTAGCGGCCGTGAACACTGAAGCTTTCTTT
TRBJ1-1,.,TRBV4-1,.,CASSVLAGVNTEAFF,TGCGCCAGCAGCGTCCTAGCAGGGGTGAACACTGAAGCTTTCTTT
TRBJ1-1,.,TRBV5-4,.,CASSSGGGRVNTEAFF,TGTGCCAGCAGCTCGGGGGGGGGCAGGGTAAATACTGAAGCTTTCTTT
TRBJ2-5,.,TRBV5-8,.,CASSLVRFGETQYF,TGTGCCAGCAGCTTGGTGCGGTTCGGGGAGACCCAGTACTTC
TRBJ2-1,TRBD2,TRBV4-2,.,CAIPGGDGEQFF,TGTGCCATCCCGGGGGGGGACGGTGAGCAGTTCTTC
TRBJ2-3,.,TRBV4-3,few,CASSQDINTDTQYF,TGCGCCAGCAGCCAAGATATTAACACAGATACGCAGTATTTT
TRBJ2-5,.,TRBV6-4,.,CASSVEWASEETQYF,TGTGCCAGCAGTGTAGAATGGGCTAGCGAAGAGACCCAGTACTTC
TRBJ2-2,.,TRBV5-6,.,CASSFSAGTGELFF,TGTGCCAGCAGCTTCTCGGCAGGCACCGGGGAGCTGTTTTTT
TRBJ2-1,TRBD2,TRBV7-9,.,CASSLVGREGFYNEQFF,TGTGCCAGCAGCTTAGTAGGGCGGGAGGGCTTCTACAATGAGCAGTTCTTC
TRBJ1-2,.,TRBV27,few,CASSFRGTQANYGYTF,TGTGCCAGCAGTTTTCGGGGGACTCAAGCTAACTATGGCTACACCTTC
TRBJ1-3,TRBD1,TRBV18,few,CASSPFQGATGNTIYF,TGTGCCAGCTCACCATTCCAGGGGGCTACTGGAAACACCATATATTTT
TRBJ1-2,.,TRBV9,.,CASSPTPPDYGYTF,TGTGCCAGCAGCCCCACCCCCCCGGACTATGGCTACACCTTC
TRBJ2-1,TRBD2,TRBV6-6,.,CASRPLAGVSEQFF,TGTGCCAGCAGGCCCCTAGCGGGAGTAAGTGAGCAGTTCTTC
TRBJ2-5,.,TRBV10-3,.,CAIRTTGGQETQYF,TGTGCCATCAGAACTACAGGAGGGCAAGAGACCCAGTACTTC
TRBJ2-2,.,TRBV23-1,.,CASGPQGCAGELFF,TGCGCCAGCGGGCCCCAGGGGTGCGCCGGGGAGCTGTTTTTT
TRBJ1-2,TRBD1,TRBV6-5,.,CASKDRGTGGYTF,TGTGCCAGCAAAGACAGGGGAACGGGTGGCTACACCTTC
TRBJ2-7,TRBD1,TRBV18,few,CASSPGQSSYEQYF,TGTGCCAGCTCACCGGGACAGAGCTCCTACGAGCAGTACTTC
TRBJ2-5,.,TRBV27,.,CASSLAGKWETQYF,TGTGCCAGCAGTTTGGCGGGGAAGTGGGAGACCCAGTACTTC
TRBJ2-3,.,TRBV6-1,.,CASRYSSGADTQYF,TGTGCCAGCAGATATTCTTCGGGGGCAGATACGCAGTATTTT
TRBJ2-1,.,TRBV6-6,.,CASSGVTTWEQFF,TGTGCCAGCAGCGGGGTCACCACCTGGGAGCAGTTCTTC
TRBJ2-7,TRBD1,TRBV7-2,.,CATQLTGQGAGEQYF,TGTGCCACCCAGCTTACGGGACAGGGGGCAGGCGAGCAGTACTTC
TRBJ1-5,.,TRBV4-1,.,CASSQGTGSNNQPQHF,TGCGCCAGCAGCCAAGGAACAGGGAGTAACAATCAGCCCCAGCATTTT
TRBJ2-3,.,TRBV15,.,CATSRAGRTTDTQYF,TGTGCCACCAGCAGAGCAGGGAGGACGACAGATACGCAGTATTTT